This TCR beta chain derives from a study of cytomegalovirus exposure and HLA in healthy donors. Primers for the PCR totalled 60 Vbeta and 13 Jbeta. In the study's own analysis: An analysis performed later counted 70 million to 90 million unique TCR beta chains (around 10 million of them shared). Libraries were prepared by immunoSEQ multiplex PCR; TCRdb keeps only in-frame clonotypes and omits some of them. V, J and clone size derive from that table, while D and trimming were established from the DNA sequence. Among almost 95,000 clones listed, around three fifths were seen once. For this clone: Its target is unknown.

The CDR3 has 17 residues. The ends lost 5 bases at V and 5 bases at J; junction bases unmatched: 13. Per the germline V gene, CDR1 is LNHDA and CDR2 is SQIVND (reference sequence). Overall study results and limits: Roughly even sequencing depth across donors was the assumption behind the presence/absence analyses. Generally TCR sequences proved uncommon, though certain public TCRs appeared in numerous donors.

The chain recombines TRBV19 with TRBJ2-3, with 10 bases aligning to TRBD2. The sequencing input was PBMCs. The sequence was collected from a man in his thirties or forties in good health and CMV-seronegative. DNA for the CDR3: TGTGCCAGTAGTCAACGGACTAGCGGCCTCTCGGGAGATACGCAGTATTTT. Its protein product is CASSQRTSGLSGDTQYF.